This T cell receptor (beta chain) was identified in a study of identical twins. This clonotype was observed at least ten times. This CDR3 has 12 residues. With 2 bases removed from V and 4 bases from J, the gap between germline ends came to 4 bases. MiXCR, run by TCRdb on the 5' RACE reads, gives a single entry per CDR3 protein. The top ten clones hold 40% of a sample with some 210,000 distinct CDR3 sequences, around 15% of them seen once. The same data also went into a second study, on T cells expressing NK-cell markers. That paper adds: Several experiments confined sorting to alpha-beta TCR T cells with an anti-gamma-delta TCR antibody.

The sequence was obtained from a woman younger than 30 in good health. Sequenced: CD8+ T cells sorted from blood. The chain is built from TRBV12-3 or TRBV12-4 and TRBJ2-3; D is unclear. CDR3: CASSLSADTQYF. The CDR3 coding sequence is TGTGCCAGCAGTTTATCGGCAGATACGCAGTATTTT.